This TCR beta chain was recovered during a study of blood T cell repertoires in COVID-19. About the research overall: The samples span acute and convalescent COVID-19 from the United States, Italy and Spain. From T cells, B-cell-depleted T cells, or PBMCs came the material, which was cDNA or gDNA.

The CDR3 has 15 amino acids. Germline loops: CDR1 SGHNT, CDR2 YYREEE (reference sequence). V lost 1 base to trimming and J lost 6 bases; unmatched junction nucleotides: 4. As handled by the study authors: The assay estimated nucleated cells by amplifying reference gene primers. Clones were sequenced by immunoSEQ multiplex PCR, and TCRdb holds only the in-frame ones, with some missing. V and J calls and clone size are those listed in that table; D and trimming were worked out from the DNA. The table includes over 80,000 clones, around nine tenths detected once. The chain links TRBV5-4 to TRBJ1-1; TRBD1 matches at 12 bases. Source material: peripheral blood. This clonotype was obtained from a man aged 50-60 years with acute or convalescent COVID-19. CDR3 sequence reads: CASSLSGTGGAEAFF. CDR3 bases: TGTGCCAGCAGCTTGTCCGGGACAGGGGGCGCTGAAGCTTTCTTT.